A single TCR beta chain is shown here with its context. This specimen comes from a study of control samples from healthy donors and cancer patients. V gave up 1 base and J gave up 8 bases; unmatched junction bases: 6. The CDR3 contains 16 residues. Germline lookup yields CDR1 MNHEY and CDR2 SVGEGT. Produced via immunoSEQ multiplex PCR; TCRdb's table is partial and in-frame only. The sample gives 45,000 to 60,000 clones, approximately 86% of which show up once; more than 12% is in the top ten. Sequences were obtained from PBMCs. The sequence came from a man between 60 and 75 years old with head and neck cancer. The chain uses TRBV6-2 or TRBV6-3 and TRBJ2-1, with 12 nucleotides matching TRBD2. CDR3: CASSYYLAGGVYEQFF. The CDR3, as DNA: TGTGCCAGCAGTTACTATCTAGCGGGAGGGGTCTATGAGCAGTTCTTC.